A selection of T cell receptor beta chains follows, all from one sample in a study of cytomegalovirus exposure and HLA in healthy donors. Produced via immunoSEQ multiplex PCR; TCRdb's table is partial and in-frame only. The sample carries 75,000 to 90,000 clones, around 78% recorded once. Sequences were obtained from PBMCs. The receptors shown here come from a male donor in good health and CMV-seropositive. Each CDR3 is given with its conserved first and last residue. The order of the fields is V gene, CDR3 length, J gene, clone size, D gene, CDR3 protein, CDR3 DNA. The D gene is left open where the match is weak. Size is stated for part of the rows, as once, few or many counts, or as a class when the clone is expanded.

V gene: TRBV15; CDR3 length: 14; J gene: TRBJ1-5; clone size: once; D gene: -; CDR3 protein: CATSLRGWDQPQHF; CDR3 DNA: TGTGCCACCAGCCTAAGGGGATGGGATCAGCCCCAGCATTTT
V gene: TRBV7-2; CDR3 length: 13; J gene: TRBJ1-1; clone size: once; D gene: -; CDR3 protein: CASSLMQQGEAFF; CDR3 DNA: TGTGCCAGCAGCTTGATGCAACAGGGTGAAGCTTTCTTT
V gene: TRBV7-9; CDR3 length: 16; J gene: TRBJ1-2; clone size: -; D gene: -; CDR3 protein: CASSSGARRPNYGYTF; CDR3 DNA: TGTGCCAGCAGCTCAGGTGCACGGCGCCCTAACTATGGCTACACCTTC
V gene: TRBV6-1; CDR3 length: 13; J gene: TRBJ1-6; clone size: -; D gene: -; CDR3 protein: CASSAVDNSPLHF; CDR3 DNA: TGTGCCAGCAGTGCCGTTGATAATTCACCCCTCCACTTT
V gene: TRBV6-1; CDR3 length: 13; J gene: TRBJ1-2; clone size: -; D gene: -; CDR3 protein: CASSVGANYGYTF; CDR3 DNA: TGTGCCAGCAGTGTGGGAGCTAACTATGGCTACACCTTC
V gene: TRBV5-4; CDR3 length: 14; J gene: TRBJ2-5; clone size: -; D gene: TRBD2; CDR3 protein: CASSRGGAEETQYF; CDR3 DNA: TGTGCCAGCAGTCGCGGGGGGGCCGAGGAGACCCAGTACTTC
V gene: TRBV27; CDR3 length: 14; J gene: TRBJ2-3; clone size: -; D gene: TRBD2; CDR3 protein: CASSSGLGVDTQYF; CDR3 DNA: TGTGCCAGCAGTTCAGGACTAGGGGTAGATACGCAGTATTTT
V gene: TRBV6-4; CDR3 length: 13; J gene: TRBJ2-1; clone size: medium-sized; D gene: -; CDR3 protein: CASSDEENNEQFF; CDR3 DNA: TGTGCCAGCAGTGACGAGGAAAACAATGAGCAGTTCTTC
V gene: TRBV10-3; CDR3 length: 13; J gene: TRBJ1-2; clone size: -; D gene: -; CDR3 protein: CAISGSREVGYTF; CDR3 DNA: TGTGCCATCAGTGGATCGAGAGAGGTTGGCTACACCTTC
V gene: TRBV4-3; CDR3 length: 15; J gene: TRBJ1-4; clone size: few; D gene: TRBD1; CDR3 protein: CASSRGRQGGEKLFF; CDR3 DNA: TGCGCCAGCAGCCGGGGGAGACAGGGTGGTGAAAAACTGTTTTTT
V gene: TRBV7-9; CDR3 length: 14; J gene: TRBJ1-2; clone size: -; D gene: TRBD1; CDR3 protein: CASTRTGANYGYTF; CDR3 DNA: TGTGCCAGCACCAGGACAGGGGCAAACTATGGCTACACCTTC
V gene: TRBV5-6; CDR3 length: 14; J gene: TRBJ1-4; clone size: few; D gene: TRBD1; CDR3 protein: CASSFGQGLRKLFF; CDR3 DNA: TGTGCCAGCAGCTTCGGACAGGGTTTGAGAAAACTGTTTTTT
V gene: TRBV6-1; CDR3 length: 16; J gene: TRBJ1-1; clone size: few; D gene: TRBD1; CDR3 protein: CASSERASGQGGSQLF; CDR3 DNA: TGTGCCAGCAGTGAGAGAGCATCGGGACAGGGAGGTTCCCAGCTCTTT
V gene: TRBV9; CDR3 length: 18; J gene: TRBJ2-3; clone size: -; D gene: TRBD2; CDR3 protein: CASSVGGIIAGDTDTQYF; CDR3 DNA: TGTGCCAGCAGCGTAGGAGGGATAATAGCGGGGGACACAGATACGCAGTATTTT
V gene: TRBV27; CDR3 length: 15; J gene: TRBJ1-2; clone size: -; D gene: TRBD1; CDR3 protein: CASSPRDRGFAGYTF; CDR3 DNA: TGTGCCAGCAGTCCCCGGGACAGGGGGTTTGCTGGCTACACCTTC
V gene: TRBV9; CDR3 length: 15; J gene: TRBJ2-1; clone size: -; D gene: -; CDR3 protein: CASSELGRSYNEQFF; CDR3 DNA: TGTGCCAGCAGCGAGTTAGGGAGATCGTACAATGAGCAGTTCTTC
V gene: TRBV19; CDR3 length: 15; J gene: TRBJ2-1; clone size: -; D gene: TRBD2; CDR3 protein: CASSMRLAGEGVQFF; CDR3 DNA: TGTGCCAGTAGTATGAGACTAGCGGGGGAGGGAGTGCAGTTCTTC
V gene: TRBV19; CDR3 length: 15; J gene: TRBJ2-1; clone size: -; D gene: -; CDR3 protein: CASSPVGGGYNEQFF; CDR3 DNA: TGTGCCAGTAGCCCTGTGGGCGGCGGGTACAATGAGCAGTTCTTC
V gene: TRBV30; CDR3 length: 14; J gene: TRBJ2-7; clone size: -; D gene: -; CDR3 protein: CAWRIKSTLLEQYF; CDR3 DNA: TGTGCCTGGAGGATTAAGAGTACCCTATTAGAGCAGTACTTC
V gene: TRBV19; CDR3 length: 14; J gene: TRBJ1-4; clone size: -; D gene: -; CDR3 protein: CASSQQGAEEKLFF; CDR3 DNA: TGTGCCAGTAGCCAACAGGGAGCGGAGGAAAAACTGTTTTTT
V gene: TRBV14; CDR3 length: 15; J gene: TRBJ2-5; clone size: -; D gene: TRBD1; CDR3 protein: CASSQWTGARETQYF; CDR3 DNA: TGTGCCAGCAGCCAATGGACAGGGGCTCGGGAGACCCAGTACTTC
V gene: TRBV7-6; CDR3 length: 13; J gene: TRBJ1-3; clone size: once; D gene: -; CDR3 protein: CASSLDGGNTIYF; CDR3 DNA: TGTGCCAGCAGCTTAGACGGTGGAAACACCATATATTTT
V gene: TRBV6-4; CDR3 length: 16; J gene: TRBJ1-2; clone size: -; D gene: TRBD1; CDR3 protein: CASSPGTGGAGYGYTF; CDR3 DNA: TGTGCCAGCAGTCCCGGGACAGGGGGCGCGGGCTATGGCTACACCTTC
V gene: TRBV9; CDR3 length: 16; J gene: TRBJ1-5; clone size: -; D gene: -; CDR3 protein: CASSPGAGYSNQPQHF; CDR3 DNA: TGTGCCAGCAGCCCTGGAGCAGGGTACAGCAATCAGCCCCAGCATTTT
V gene: TRBV29-1; CDR3 length: 14; J gene: TRBJ2-1; clone size: -; D gene: TRBD2; CDR3 protein: CSVARGAGGFEQFF; CDR3 DNA: TGCAGCGTGGCCCGGGGTGCGGGAGGCTTTGAGCAGTTCTTC
V gene: TRBV10-2; CDR3 length: 17; J gene: TRBJ2-1; clone size: once; D gene: -; CDR3 protein: CASSDYGGASSYNEQFF; CDR3 DNA: TGCGCCAGCAGTGATTATGGGGGGGCCAGCTCCTACAATGAGCAGTTCTTC
V gene: TRBV7-3; CDR3 length: 13; J gene: TRBJ1-6; clone size: once; D gene: -; CDR3 protein: CASSRTSNSPPHF; CDR3 DNA: TGTGCCAGCAGCCGCACTAGTAATTCACCCCCCCACTTT
V gene: TRBV2; CDR3 length: 15; J gene: TRBJ2-7; clone size: few; D gene: TRBD2; CDR3 protein: CASGEGQTLPGEQYF; CDR3 DNA: TGTGCCAGCGGGGAGGGGCAGACGCTTCCTGGGGAGCAGTACTTC
V gene: TRBV27; CDR3 length: 14; J gene: TRBJ2-7; clone size: few; D gene: -; CDR3 protein: CASSISGYTYEQYF; CDR3 DNA: TGTGCCAGCAGTATTAGCGGTTACACCTACGAGCAGTACTTC